A single sample gave rise to the 14 T cell receptor beta chains below, sequenced in a study of blood T cells in healthy people across ages. For the second PCR, which ran for about 6 to 11 cycles, a sample-barcoded 5' primer and a J-beta primer mix were used. MiXCR, applied by TCRdb to the 5' RACE reads, yields one record per CDR3 protein. The table has about 800,000 distinct CDR3 sequences, 35% to 50% seen once. Sequencing input: blood. The receptors derive from an elderly man in good health.

In its sample, this clonotype was seen a few times. The chain has TRBV29-1 and TRBJ2-6; 7 bases are shared with TRBD1. The CDR3 totals 14 residues. V dropped 8 bases and J dropped 2; count of bases not matched to a gene: 6. In germline, CDR1 is SQVTM, CDR2 ANQGSEA. CDR3 coding DNA: TGCAGCACCTCGCAGGGGGCTGGGGCCAACGTCCTGACTTTC. Translating it yields CSTSQGAGANVLTF.

A few counts support this clonotype. The rearrangement uses TRBV4-3 and TRBJ2-1; D call uncertain. Trimming cost V 0 bases and J 2 bases, with 5 bases left between them. CDR1 and CDR2 (germline): LGHNA, YSLEER. The CDR3 sequence is 14 residues long. In nucleotides, the CDR3 is TGCGCCAGCAGCCAAGAAACCACCTACAATGAGCAGTTCTTC. It yields the protein CASSQETTYNEQFF.

V usage is TRBV20-1 and J usage is TRBJ2-5, with 11 bases that match TRBD2. Losses at the gene ends were 5 bases for V and 5 bases for J; bases not matched to a gene: 7. Germline V gene lookup returns CDR1 DFQATT and CDR2 SNEGSKA (reference sequence). This CDR3 comprises 14 residues. CDR3 region: CSAAPGLAAETQYF. The DNA of the CDR3 is TGCAGTGCTGCTCCGGGACTAGCGGCGGAGACCCAGTACTTC.

This clonotype came up once. The V call is TRBV6-6, the J call TRBJ1-1; D call uncertain. V was trimmed by 4 bases and J by 1 base, leaving 7 bases between them. The CDR3 sequence is 13 residues long. Per germline, CDR1 MNHNY and CDR2 SVGAGI (reference sequence). CDR3 in DNA: TGTGCCAGCAGTTTCCACTCGAACACTGAAGCTTTCTTT. Protein: CASSFHSNTEAFF.

In the case of this clonotype: A read error may account for a junction end that differs from germline. The gene calls are TRBV4-3 and TRBJ2-4; 8 nucleotides align to TRBD2. The assigned J gene may be wrong: the sequence end matches TRBJ2-5 better. The CDR3 covers 15 residues. Germline CDR1 and CDR2: LGHNA and YSLEER. This CDR3 is CASSQERGPQGTQYF. The DNA of the CDR3 is TGCGCCAGCAGCCAGGAGCGGGGGCCACAAGGGACCCAGTACTTC.

The chain employs TRBV7-6 and TRBJ2-3; 8 nucleotides align to TRBD1. The CDR3 has 15 residues. Per the germline V gene, CDR1 is SGHVS and CDR2 is FNYEAQ. J gave up 2 bases and V 5 bases, and 6 bases lay outside the gene matches. This chain's CDR3 is CASSPRTGNTDTQYF. The CDR3, as DNA: TGTGCCAGCAGCCCCCGGACAGGGAACACAGATACGCAGTATTTT.

Only a few counts were recorded for this clonotype. This chain uses TRBV28 with TRBJ1-2, with D possibly matching TRBD1 (5 bases). Trimming removed 3 bases from V and 3 bases from J, with 14 bases in between. This CDR3 has 15 residues. CDR1 MDHEN and CDR2 SYDVKM come from the germline V gene. The CDR3 DNA reads TGTGCCAGCAGTTTGGAGGGGAGTGATCACTATGGCTACACCTTC. Translated: CASSLEGSDHYGYTF.

The chain uses TRBV12-3 or TRBV12-4 and TRBJ2-1; D assignment may be TRBD1 or TRBD2 (6 bases each). CDR3 length: 14 residues. V was trimmed by 8 bases and J by 6 bases, leaving 17 bases between them. As DNA, the CDR3 is TGTGCCAGCGACCGCCCCGGAGGGGGCAATGAGCAGTTCTTC. The encoded protein is CASDRPGGGNEQFF.

The chain is built from TRBV11-1 and TRBJ2-7; D might be TRBD2 (6 bases). Trimming took off 5 bases at V and 7 bases at J, with 15 bases between the two ends. Looked up from germline, CDR1 is SGHAT and CDR2 is FQDESV (reference sequence). CDR3 length equals 13 residues. CDR3 loop: CASSPRDSAEQYF. The CDR3 region has the DNA TGTGCCAGCAGCCCTCGGGACTCTGCGGAGCAGTACTTC.

This sequence joins TRBV7-3 and TRBJ2-3; 12 bases are shared with TRBD2. The CDR3 has 19 amino acids. J was trimmed by 3 bases and V by 2 bases; bases with no gene match: 12. The V gene's germline CDR1 is SGHTA and CDR2 FQGTGA. CDR3 loop: CASSLVGRLTSGGTDTQYF. Written as DNA, the CDR3 is TGTGCCAGCAGCTTAGTTGGTCGTTTGACTAGCGGGGGTACAGATACGCAGTATTTT.

This clonotype turned up a few times. The V call is TRBV2, the J call TRBJ1-5; D remains unclear. Germline-derived CDR1 and CDR2 are SNHLY and FYNNEI. The CDR3 sequence is 13 residues long. Trimming stripped 6 bases from V and 3 bases from J, with 9 bases between. The CDR3 here is CASRPGSNQPQHF. DNA for the CDR3: TGTGCCAGCAGACCGGGATCCAATCAGCCCCAGCATTTT.

The chain uses TRBV20-1 and TRBJ1-4, with unresolved D. The V end was cut by 8 bases, the J end by 0 bases, with 10 bases between. The CDR3 is 13 residues long. CDR1 DFQATT and CDR2 SNEGSKA come from the germline V gene (reference sequence). CDR3 residues: CSQLGSTNEKLFF. CDR3 bases: TGCAGTCAACTGGGGTCAACTAATGAAAAACTGTTTTTT.

The V gene is TRBV29-1, the J gene TRBJ2-3, with D maybe TRBD1 (6 bases). The CDR3 is 13 residues long. V was shortened by 4 bases and J by 2 bases, with 10 bases between the two germline ends. Germline CDR1 SQVTM, CDR2 ANQGSEA. As DNA, the CDR3 is TGCAGCGTTGGGGGGCAGTACACAGATACGCAGTATTTT. Amino acids: CSVGGQYTDTQYF.

The rearrangement uses TRBV5-1 and TRBJ2-3; 7 bases are a match to TRBD2. V dropped 6 bases and J dropped 0; count of bases not matched to a gene: 4. The CDR3 sequence is 14 residues long. Per germline, CDR1 SGHRS and CDR2 YFSETQ. The CDR3 DNA reads as TGCGCCAGCAAGGGACTATCCAGCACAGATACGCAGTATTTT. Translation gives CASKGLSSTDTQYF.